The sequence of this TCR beta chain was determined in a study of STAT3 mutations in large granular lymphocyte leukemia. Study-wide results and limits: Every T-cell large granular lymphocyte leukemia patient had at least one immunodominant TCR beta clonotype.

V lost 3 bases to trimming and J lost 3 bases; unmatched junction nucleotides: 3. Per germline, CDR1 KGHSH and CDR2 LQKENI. The CDR3 runs to 15 residues. Profiling relied on immunoSEQ multiplex PCR, and the TCRdb table lists in-frame clones only, not all of them. The sample contains roughly 13,000 clones, more than 90% of which appear only once. This clone appeared once. Its antigen is not identified. The origin of this receptor is a man in his forties with T-cell large granular lymphocyte leukemia. Some clones in this sample may be carry-over from other donors' samples. The chain joins TRBV18 to TRBJ2-3; 10 bases agree with TRBD2. Specimen: peripheral blood mononuclear cells. The CDR3 sequence is CASSPTLAGTDTQYF. The CDR3 nucleotides read TGTGCCAGCTCACCGACACTAGCGGGGACAGATACGCAGTATTTT.